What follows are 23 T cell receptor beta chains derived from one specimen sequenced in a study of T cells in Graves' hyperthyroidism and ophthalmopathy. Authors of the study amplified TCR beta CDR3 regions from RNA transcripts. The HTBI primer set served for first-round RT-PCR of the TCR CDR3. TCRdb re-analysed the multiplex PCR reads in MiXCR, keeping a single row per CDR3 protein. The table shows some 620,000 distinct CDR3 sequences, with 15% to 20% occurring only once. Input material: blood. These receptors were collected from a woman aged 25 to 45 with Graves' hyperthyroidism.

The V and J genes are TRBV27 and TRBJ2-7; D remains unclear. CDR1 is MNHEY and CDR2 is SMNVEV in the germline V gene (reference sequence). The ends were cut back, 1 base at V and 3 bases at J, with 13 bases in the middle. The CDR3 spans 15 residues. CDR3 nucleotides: TGTGCCAGCAGTTTATACGGGCAGACACTCTACGAGCAGTACTTC. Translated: CASSLYGQTLYEQYF.

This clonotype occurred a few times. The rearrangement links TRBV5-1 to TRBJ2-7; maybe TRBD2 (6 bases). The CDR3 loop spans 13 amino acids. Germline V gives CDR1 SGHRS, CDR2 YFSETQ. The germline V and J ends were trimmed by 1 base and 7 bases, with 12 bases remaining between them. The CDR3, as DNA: TGCGCCAGCAGCTTGCTGGGGGACTGGGAGCAGTACTTC. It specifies CASSLLGDWEQYF.

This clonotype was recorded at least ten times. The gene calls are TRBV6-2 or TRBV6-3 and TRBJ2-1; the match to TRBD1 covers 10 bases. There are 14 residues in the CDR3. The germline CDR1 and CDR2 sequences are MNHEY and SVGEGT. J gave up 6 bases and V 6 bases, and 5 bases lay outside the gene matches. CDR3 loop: CASRGTGEGNEQFF. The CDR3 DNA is TGTGCCAGCAGAGGGACAGGGGAAGGCAATGAGCAGTTCTTC.

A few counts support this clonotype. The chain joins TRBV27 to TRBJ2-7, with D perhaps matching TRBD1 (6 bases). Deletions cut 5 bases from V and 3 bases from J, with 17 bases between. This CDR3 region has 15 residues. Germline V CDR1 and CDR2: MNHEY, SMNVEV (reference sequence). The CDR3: CASSPRAGDVYEQYF. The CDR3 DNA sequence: TGTGCCAGCAGTCCGCGAGCAGGGGACGTCTACGAGCAGTACTTC.

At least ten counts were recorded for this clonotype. The CDR3 reads CASGLHRDNSSPLHF. In nucleotides, the CDR3 is TGTGCCAGCGGACTCCACCGGGACAATAGTTCACCCCTCCACTTT. The chain is built from TRBV11-2 and TRBJ1-6, with D tentatively TRBD1 (6 bases). V shed 8 bases and J shed 9 bases, with 20 bases lying between them. Germline CDR1 and CDR2: SGHAT and FQNNGV. The CDR3 spans 15 residues. Full variable domain (remainder filled in from reference TRBV11-2 and TRBJ1-6): EAGVAQSPRYKIIEKRQSVAFWCNPISGHATLYWYQQILGQGPKLLIQFQNNGVVDDSQLPKDRFSAERLKGVDSTLKIQPAKLEDSAVYLCASGLHRDNSSPLHFGNGTRLTVT.

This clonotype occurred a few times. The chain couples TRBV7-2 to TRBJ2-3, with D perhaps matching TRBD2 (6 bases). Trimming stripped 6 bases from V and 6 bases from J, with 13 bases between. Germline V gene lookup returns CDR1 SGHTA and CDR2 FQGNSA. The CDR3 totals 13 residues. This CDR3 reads CASRVGGADTQYF. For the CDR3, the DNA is TGTGCCAGCAGGGTGGGCGGGGCTGATACGCAGTATTTT.

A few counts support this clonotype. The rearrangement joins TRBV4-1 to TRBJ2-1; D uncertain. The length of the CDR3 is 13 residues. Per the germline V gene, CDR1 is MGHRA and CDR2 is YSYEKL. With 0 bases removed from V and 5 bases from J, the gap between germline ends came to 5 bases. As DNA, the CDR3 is TGCGCCAGCAGCCAAGAGTCAAACAATGAGCAGTTCTTC. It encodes CASSQESNNEQFF.

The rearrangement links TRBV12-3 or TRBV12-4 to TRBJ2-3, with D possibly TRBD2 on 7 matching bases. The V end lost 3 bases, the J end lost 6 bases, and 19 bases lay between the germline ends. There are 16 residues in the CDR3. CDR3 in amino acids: CASSLGGGPGGDTQYF. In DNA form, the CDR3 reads TGTGCCAGCAGTTTGGGAGGGGGGCCTGGAGGTGATACGCAGTATTTT.

The CDR3 DNA follows: TGTGCCACCACATGGCGTCAGAGTGACAGGGATAGACCGGGTCAGCCCCAGCATTTT. It translates to CATTWRQSDRDRPGQPQHF. This chain joins TRBV6-4 and TRBJ1-5; TRBD1 agrees at 7 bases. Germline CDR1 MRHNA, CDR2 SNTAGT. CDR3 size: 19 residues. J was trimmed by 6 bases and V by 10 bases; bases with no gene match: 27.

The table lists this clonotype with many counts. The chain's CDR3 is CASGPGGTGAVIEQFF. CDR3 in DNA: TGTGCTAGTGGCCCCGGGGGGACAGGGGCGGTTATTGAGCAGTTCTTC. The chain recombines TRBV12-5 with TRBJ2-1; 10 nucleotides line up with TRBD1. The CDR3 spans 16 residues. The germline CDR1 and CDR2 sequences are LGHNT and FRNRAP. After removal of 6 bases from V and 9 bases from J, the junction contained 14 bases not matched to a gene.

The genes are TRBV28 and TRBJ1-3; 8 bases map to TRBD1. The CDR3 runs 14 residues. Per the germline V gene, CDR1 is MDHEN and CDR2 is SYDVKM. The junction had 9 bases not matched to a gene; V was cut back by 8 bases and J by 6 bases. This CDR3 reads CASGGGQGLNTIYF. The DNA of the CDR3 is TGTGCCAGCGGAGGCGGACAGGGACTAAACACCATATATTTT.

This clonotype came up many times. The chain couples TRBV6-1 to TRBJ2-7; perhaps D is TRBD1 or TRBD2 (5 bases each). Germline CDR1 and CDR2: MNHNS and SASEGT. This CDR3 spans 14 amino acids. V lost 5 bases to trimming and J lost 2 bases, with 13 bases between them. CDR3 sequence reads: CASSRRDGPYEQYF. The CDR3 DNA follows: TGTGCCAGCAGTCGACGGGACGGTCCCTACGAGCAGTACTTC.

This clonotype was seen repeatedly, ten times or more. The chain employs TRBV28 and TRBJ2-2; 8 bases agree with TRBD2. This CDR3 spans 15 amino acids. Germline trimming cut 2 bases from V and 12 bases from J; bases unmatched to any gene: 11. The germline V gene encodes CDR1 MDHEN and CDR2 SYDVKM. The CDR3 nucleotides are TGTGCCAGCAGTTTAGTTAGTAGCGGGATGGAGAAGCTGTTTTTT. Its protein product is CASSLVSSGMEKLFF.

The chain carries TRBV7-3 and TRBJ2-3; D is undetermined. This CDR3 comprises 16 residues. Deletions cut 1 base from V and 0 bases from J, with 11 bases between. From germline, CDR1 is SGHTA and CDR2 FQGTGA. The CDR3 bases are TGTGCCAGCAGCTTAAGGGGTATGGGAAGCACAGATACGCAGTATTTT. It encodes CASSLRGMGSTDTQYF.

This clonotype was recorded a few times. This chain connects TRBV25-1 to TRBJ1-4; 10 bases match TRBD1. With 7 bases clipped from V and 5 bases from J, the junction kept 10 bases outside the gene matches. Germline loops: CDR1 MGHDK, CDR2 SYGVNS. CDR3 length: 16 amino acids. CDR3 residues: CASTPPGDRGNEKLFF. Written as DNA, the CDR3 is TGTGCCAGCACGCCGCCGGGGGACAGGGGAAATGAAAAACTGTTTTTT.

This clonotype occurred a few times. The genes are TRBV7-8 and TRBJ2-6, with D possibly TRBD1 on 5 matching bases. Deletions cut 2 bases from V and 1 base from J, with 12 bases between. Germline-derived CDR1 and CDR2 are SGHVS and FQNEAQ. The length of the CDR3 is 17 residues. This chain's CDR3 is CASSLSRRGSGANVLTF. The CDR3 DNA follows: TGTGCCAGCAGCTTATCGAGAAGGGGTTCTGGGGCCAACGTCCTGACTTTC.

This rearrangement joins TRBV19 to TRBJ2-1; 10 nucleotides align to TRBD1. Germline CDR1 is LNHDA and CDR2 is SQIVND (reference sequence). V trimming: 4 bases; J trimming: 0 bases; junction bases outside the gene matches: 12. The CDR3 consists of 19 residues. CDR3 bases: TGTGCCAGTAGTAGTACTCGGACAGGGGGTACGAGCTCCTACAATGAGCAGTTCTTC. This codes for CASSSTRTGGTSSYNEQFF.

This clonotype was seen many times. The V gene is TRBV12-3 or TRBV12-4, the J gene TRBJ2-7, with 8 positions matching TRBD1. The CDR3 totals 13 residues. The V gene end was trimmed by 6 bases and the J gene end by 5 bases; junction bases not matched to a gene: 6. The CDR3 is CASRSDREDEQYF. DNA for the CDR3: TGTGCCAGCAGATCGGACAGGGAGGACGAGCAGTACTTC.

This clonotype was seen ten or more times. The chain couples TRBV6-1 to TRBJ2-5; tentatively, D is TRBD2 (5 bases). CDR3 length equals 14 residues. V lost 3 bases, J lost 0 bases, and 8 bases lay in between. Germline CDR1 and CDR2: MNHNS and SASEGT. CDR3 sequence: CASSEWRNQETQYF. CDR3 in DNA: TGTGCCAGCAGTGAGTGGAGGAACCAAGAGACCCAGTACTTC.

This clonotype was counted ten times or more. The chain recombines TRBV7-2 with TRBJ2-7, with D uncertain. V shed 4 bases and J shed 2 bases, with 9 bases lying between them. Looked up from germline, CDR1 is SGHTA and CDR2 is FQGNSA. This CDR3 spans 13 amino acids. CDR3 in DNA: TGTGCCAGCAGCTCAAGTACCACCTACGAGCAGTACTTC. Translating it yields CASSSSTTYEQYF.

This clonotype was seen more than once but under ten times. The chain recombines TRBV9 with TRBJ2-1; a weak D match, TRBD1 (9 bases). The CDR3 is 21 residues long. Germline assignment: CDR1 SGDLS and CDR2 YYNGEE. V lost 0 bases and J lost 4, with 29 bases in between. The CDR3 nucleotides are TGTGCCAGCAGCGTAGCGGGGGGGGGACAGGGAGGAGCGGGACCTTACAATGAGCAGTTCTTC. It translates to CASSVAGGGQGGAGPYNEQFF.

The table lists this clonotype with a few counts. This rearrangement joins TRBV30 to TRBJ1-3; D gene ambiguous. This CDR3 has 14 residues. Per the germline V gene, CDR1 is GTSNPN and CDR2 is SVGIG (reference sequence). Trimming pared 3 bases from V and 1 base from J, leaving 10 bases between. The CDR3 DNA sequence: TGTGCCTGGAGCAGCGGGCGATCTGGAAACACCATATATTTT. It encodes CAWSSGRSGNTIYF. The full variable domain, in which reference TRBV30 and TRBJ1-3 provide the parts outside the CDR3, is SQTIHQWPATLVQPVGSPLSLECTVEGTSNPNLYWYRQAAGRGLQLLFYSVGIGQISSEVPQNLSASRPQDRQFILSSKKLLLSDSGFYLCAWSSGRSGNTIYFGEGSWLTVV.

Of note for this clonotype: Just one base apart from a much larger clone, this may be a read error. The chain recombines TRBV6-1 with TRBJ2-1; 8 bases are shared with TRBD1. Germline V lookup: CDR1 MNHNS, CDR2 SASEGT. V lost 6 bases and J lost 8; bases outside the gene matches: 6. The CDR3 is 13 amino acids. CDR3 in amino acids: CASRGTGGDEQFF. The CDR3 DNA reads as TGTGCCAGCAGGGGTACAGGGGGAGATGAGCAGTTCTTC.